These T cell receptor beta chains were read from a single sample in a study of shared clonotypes between healthy human individuals. The protocol was immunoSEQ multiplex PCR, while the TCRdb copy is restricted to in-frame clones and leaves out a portion. The sample includes 950,000 to 1,100,000 clones, roughly 70% seen only once; the top ten take 1.5%. Sequencing was carried out using memory CD4+ T cells sorted from blood. The receptors originated from a man between 18 and 29 years old in good health. The CDR3 runs from the conserved cysteine through the conserved F or W. D genes are given only for firm matches. Clone size appears in some rows only: once, few, many, or a class for an expanded clone.

d_gene,j_gene,v_gene,abundance,CDR3aa,CDR3nt
NA,TRBJ1-3,TRBV4-2,NA,CASSRDLSGNTIYF,TGTGCCAGCAGCCGGGACTTGTCTGGAAACACCATATATTTT
NA,TRBJ2-7,TRBV6-1,once,CASRPTGLSYEQYF,TGTGCCAGCAGGCCGACAGGCCTCTCCTACGAGCAGTACTTC
NA,TRBJ1-1,TRBV4-3,NA,CASSQDGGGSITEAFF,TGCGCCAGCAGCCAAGATGGAGGGGGGAGTATCACTGAAGCTTTCTTT
TRBD1,TRBJ1-2,TRBV29-1,many,CSVEGEQGIYGYTF,TGCAGCGTTGAAGGCGAACAGGGGATCTATGGCTACACCTTC
NA,TRBJ1-6,TRBV30,NA,CAWSPGGSPLHF,TGTGCCTGGAGTCCCGGGGGGTCACCCCTCCACTTT
NA,TRBJ1-2,TRBV6-1,NA,CASSEGTYGYTF,TGTGCCAGCAGTGAGGGGACTTATGGCTACACCTTC
NA,TRBJ1-1,TRBV6-1,few,CALRGNTEAFF,TGTGCCCTACGCGGGAACACTGAAGCTTTCTTT
NA,TRBJ1-6,TRBV4-1,NA,CASSQDRFEDSPFFNSPLHF,TGCGCCAGCAGCCAAGATAGATTCGAGGACAGCCCTTTCTTCAATTCACCCCTCCACTTT
NA,TRBJ2-3,TRBV5-4,NA,CASSPVWGPDTQYF,TGTGCCAGCAGCCCGGTGTGGGGGCCAGATACGCAGTATTTT
NA,TRBJ1-2,TRBV7-8,NA,CASSLGRPFGGYTF,TGTGCCAGCAGCTTAGGGAGGCCGTTTGGCGGCTACACCTTC
NA,TRBJ1-5,TRBV11-3,once,CASSLDLGQGNQPQHF,TGTGCCAGCAGCTTAGATCTAGGGCAGGGTAATCAGCCCCAGCATTTT
NA,TRBJ2-1,TRBV13,NA,CASMAGVGAQGLDYNEQFF,TGTGCCAGCATGGCAGGAGTGGGGGCCCAAGGGTTGGACTACAATGAGCAGTTCTTC
TRBD1,TRBJ1-5,TRBV19,NA,CASSHGTGVLNQPQHF,TGTGCCAGTAGTCACGGGACAGGGGTCCTCAATCAGCCCCAGCATTTT
NA,TRBJ1-3,TRBV2,NA,CASTSGVGGNTIYF,TGTGCCAGCACCTCCGGGGTCGGTGGAAACACCATATATTTT
NA,TRBJ2-2,TRBV19,NA,CATFSAQNTGELFF,TGTGCCACGTTCAGTGCCCAGAACACCGGGGAGCTGTTTTTT
NA,TRBJ2-1,TRBV7-2,NA,CASSPRGTSLGYNEQFF,TGTGCCAGCAGCCCTAGGGGGACCTCTTTGGGGTACAATGAGCAGTTCTTC
TRBD1,TRBJ2-2,TRBV5-4,NA,CASSVDRAGELFF,TGTGCCAGCAGCGTAGACAGGGCCGGGGAGCTGTTTTTT
TRBD1,TRBJ1-5,TRBV27,NA,CASQDRGGSNQPQHF,TGTGCCAGCCAAGACAGGGGGGGAAGCAATCAGCCCCAGCATTTT
TRBD2,TRBJ2-4,TRBV6-1,NA,CASSEDTFGRGLEQNIQYF,TGTGCCAGCAGTGAAGACACTTTCGGGAGGGGACTAGAGCAAAACATTCAGTACTTC
NA,TRBJ2-4,TRBV7-9,NA,CASSLSIVPSGIQYF,TGTGCCAGCAGCTTATCAATTGTCCCTTCAGGCATTCAGTACTTC
NA,TRBJ1-2,TRBV7-9,NA,CASSLPAMGGYTF,TGTGCCAGCAGCTTACCTGCCATGGGGGGCTACACCTTC
NA,TRBJ2-3,TRBV10-3,NA,CAISERGGSTDTQYF,TGTGCCATCAGTGAGAGGGGGGGCAGCACAGATACGCAGTATTTT
TRBD2,TRBJ2-3,TRBV13,NA,CASSLGSGRLSDTQYF,TGTGCCAGCAGCTTAGGTAGCGGGAGGCTCTCAGATACGCAGTATTTT
TRBD1,TRBJ1-5,TRBV2,many,CASSGQGMNQPQHF,TGTGCCAGCAGTGGACAGGGGATGAATCAGCCCCAGCATTTT
TRBD2,TRBJ2-2,TRBV10-3,NA,CAIRITGGTGRAGELFF,TGTGCCATCAGAATTACGGGGGGGACGGGAAGAGCCGGGGAGCTGTTTTTT
TRBD2,TRBJ2-1,TRBV2,NA,CASRGLAGWNEQFF,TGTGCCAGCAGGGGACTAGCGGGATGGAATGAGCAGTTCTTC
TRBD1,TRBJ2-1,TRBV6-5,NA,CASSPPGQGTNEQFF,TGTGCCAGCAGTCCACCGGGACAGGGGACCAATGAGCAGTTCTTC
NA,TRBJ1-3,TRBV4-3,NA,CASSQDRGKGNTIYF,TGCGCCAGCAGCCAAGACAGGGGTAAGGGAAACACCATATATTTT
TRBD1,TRBJ1-2,TRBV27,few,CASSSVDRASGYTF,TGTGCCAGCAGTTCCGTAGACAGGGCTTCTGGCTACACCTTC
TRBD1,TRBJ1-2,TRBV10-3,NA,CAISAKGQGVGYTF,TGTGCCATCAGTGCAAAGGGACAGGGGGTTGGCTACACCTTC
NA,TRBJ2-3,TRBV30,NA,CAWREAFPYF,TGTGCCTGGAGAGAAGCGTTCCCGTATTTT
NA,TRBJ2-2,TRBV2,many,CASVSGTAGTGELFF,TGTGCCAGCGTCTCCGGGACCGCCGGGACCGGGGAGCTGTTTTTT
TRBD2,TRBJ2-7,TRBV6-5,NA,CASSSQRTSPIYEQYF,TGTGCCAGCAGTTCCCAGAGGACTAGCCCCATATACGAGCAGTACTTC
TRBD2,TRBJ2-7,TRBV7-9,once,CASSSDLTSAYEQYF,TGTGCCAGCAGCTCGGATCTGACTAGCGCCTACGAGCAGTACTTC
TRBD2,TRBJ2-7,TRBV29-1,NA,CSASGLAGDYEQYF,TGCAGCGCCTCGGGACTAGCGGGGGACTACGAGCAGTACTTC
TRBD1,TRBJ2-1,TRBV27,NA,CASSSSHGTGVSYNEQFF,TGTGCCAGCAGTTCTAGTCACGGGACAGGGGTGTCCTACAATGAGCAGTTCTTC
NA,TRBJ2-1,TRBV7-9,NA,CASSLTGSYNEQFF,TGTGCCAGCAGCTTAACGGGGAGCTACAATGAGCAGTTCTTC
TRBD1,TRBJ2-2,TRBV7-3,NA,CASSPRQGTGELFF,TGTGCCAGCAGCCCAAGACAGGGAACCGGGGAGCTGTTTTTT
TRBD2,TRBJ2-1,TRBV9,few,CASSRTLRGSSYNEQFF,TGTGCCAGCAGCAGAACCCTGCGGGGGAGCTCCTACAATGAGCAGTTCTTC
NA,TRBJ1-1,TRBV30,many,CAWRDTGAEAFF,TGTGCCTGGAGAGACACGGGCGCTGAAGCTTTCTTT
NA,TRBJ1-1,TRBV6-1,NA,CASKLLGHTNTEAFF,TGTGCCAGCAAATTGTTGGGACATACGAACACTGAAGCTTTCTTT
NA,TRBJ2-1,TRBV9,few,CASSPNPQGSSYNEQFF,TGTGCCAGCAGCCCGAATCCCCAGGGGAGCTCCTACAATGAGCAGTTCTTC
TRBD1,TRBJ2-3,TRBV5-4,NA,CASSLGDRGRDTQYF,TGTGCCAGCAGCTTGGGGGACAGGGGGCGAGATACGCAGTATTTT
NA,TRBJ2-5,TRBV2,few,CASKVVGPETQYF,TGTGCCAGCAAGGTCGTGGGGCCAGAGACCCAGTACTTC
NA,TRBJ2-2,TRBV14,NA,CASSDEGRWTGELFF,TGTGCCAGCAGCGACGAAGGGAGGTGGACCGGGGAGCTGTTTTTT
NA,TRBJ2-7,TRBV5-5,NA,CASIKGPTREYEQYF,TGTGCCAGCATAAAAGGCCCGACCAGGGAATACGAGCAGTACTTC
NA,TRBJ2-5,TRBV5-1,NA,CASSLAQSPKVETQYF,TGCGCCAGCAGCTTGGCACAGAGCCCAAAGGTAGAGACCCAGTACTTC
NA,TRBJ2-7,TRBV5-1,NA,CASSLPRQAHYEQYF,TGCGCCAGCAGCTTGCCCCGACAGGCACACTACGAGCAGTACTTC
NA,TRBJ2-3,TRBV12-2,NA,CASRSTQRGEDTQYF,TGTGCAAGTCGCTCAACCCAAAGGGGGGAAGATACGCAGTATTTT
TRBD1,TRBJ2-3,TRBV11-3,NA,CASSSGQGFTDTQYF,TGTGCCAGCAGCTCGGGACAGGGTTTCACAGATACGCAGTATTTT
NA,TRBJ2-1,TRBV4-1,NA,CASSQEEDYNEQFF,TGCGCCAGCAGCCAAGAGGAGGACTACAATGAGCAGTTCTTC
NA,TRBJ2-3,TRBV15,NA,CATSRDGRGSTDTQYF,TGTGCCACCAGCAGAGACGGCAGGGGTAGCACAGATACGCAGTATTTT
TRBD1,TRBJ1-1,TRBV30,few,CAGDRDTEAFF,TGTGCCGGAGACAGGGACACTGAAGCTTTCTTT
NA,TRBJ2-1,TRBV6-5,few,CASSSGTEVQQFF,TGTGCCAGCAGTTCCGGGACGGAGGTTCAGCAGTTCTTC
NA,TRBJ2-2,TRBV9,NA,CASSQGPADRRGGELFF,TGTGCCAGCAGCCAAGGCCCAGCGGACCGTCGGGGCGGGGAGCTGTTTTTT
NA,TRBJ1-4,TRBV28,NA,CASSLSVAGSNEKLFF,TGTGCCAGCAGTTTATCGGTCGCAGGGAGTAATGAAAAACTGTTTTTT
NA,TRBJ2-5,TRBV4-1,NA,CASSQGGSGVQETQYF,TGCGCCAGCAGCCAAGGGGGGTCCGGGGTTCAAGAGACCCAGTACTTC
TRBD1,TRBJ2-5,TRBV6-4,NA,CASSVSGGPQETQYF,TGTGCCAGCAGTGTGTCAGGGGGCCCGCAAGAGACCCAGTACTTC
NA,TRBJ2-2,TRBV5-1,few,CASSLETANTGELFF,TGCGCCAGCAGCTTAGAGACGGCGAACACCGGGGAGCTGTTTTTT